This TCR beta chain comes out of a study of blood T cell repertoires in COVID-19. Study overall: T cells, B-cell-depleted T cells, or PBMCs supplied cDNA or gDNA.

In the source study's methods: Reference gene primer amplification gave nucleated cell count estimates. Profiling relied on immunoSEQ multiplex PCR, and the TCRdb table lists in-frame clones only, not all of them. V and J calls and clone size are those listed in that table; D and trimming were worked out from the DNA. The table records under 200,000 clones, 82% of them present only once. The age range of participants was 18 to 89 years, with residence in around 22 US areas. The CDR3 is 11 amino acids. V gave up 4 bases and J gave up 2 bases, with 3 bases separating them. The germline V gene encodes CDR1 SGHRS and CDR2 YFSETQ.

This chain connects TRBV5-1 to TRBJ2-5, with D uncertain. Sequences were obtained from PBMCs or T cells enriched from blood (not recorded which). The source of this sequence is a woman aged 60-75 years with acute COVID-19. CDR3 in DNA: TGCGCCAGCAGCATACAAGAGACCCAGTACTTC. It codes for CASSIQETQYF. Drawing the rest from reference TRBV5-1 and TRBJ2-5, the complete variable domain is KAGVTQTPRYLIKTRGQQVTLSCSPISGHRSVSWYQQTPGQGLQFLFEYFSETQRNKGNFPGRFSGRQFSNSRSEMNVSTLELGDSALYLCASSIQETQYFGPGTRLLVL.